This T cell receptor (beta chain) came from a study of shared clonotypes between healthy human individuals. Overall study results and limits: Among several donors, about 5% of naive CD4 clonotypes were found in common.

The CDR3 sequence is 15 residues long. J lost 9 bases, V lost 6 bases, and 16 bases had no gene match. Germline CDR1 MNHNY, CDR2 SVGAGI (reference sequence). Sequenced by immunoSEQ multiplex PCR; TCRdb stores in-frame clones only, minus some. The table shows over a million clones, with 98% occurring only once. For this clone: Antigen unknown.

The TCR sequence derives from a man younger than 40 in good health. This chain uses TRBV6-6 with TRBJ1-2; TRBD1 aligns across 7 bases. Sequencing was performed on naive CD4+ T cells sorted from blood. The subset: CD45RA+ positively selected. The CDR3 here is CASRDREGAGESYTF. In DNA, the CDR3 is TGTGCCAGCAGAGACCGGGAGGGGGCCGGAGAAAGCTACACCTTC.